Described below is a single TCR beta chain sequence and its context. What it binds is unknown. The data were taken from a study of monozygotic twins with cystic fibrosis. General study results and limits: Age, concordance and disease severity did not associate with shared CDR3 numbers. Clonality was generally low (median approximately 0.0088), higher in the most severe patients. J usage was most co-twin-similar in 8 of 16 pairs, V in 13.

Generated by immunoSEQ multiplex PCR, the TCRdb table keeps only in-frame clones and is missing some. The table lists about 35,000 clones, under 70% of them singletons, with less than 0.8% in the top ten. Sequencing used blood. The sequence was obtained from a girl aged 10-17 years with cystic fibrosis.

The CDR3 reads CASSFAGTLLNTEAFF. DNA for the CDR3: TGTGCCAGCAGCTTTGCAGGGACCTTATTGAACACTGAAGCTTTCTTT. The chain carries TRBV5-6 and TRBJ1-1, with a possible D match to TRBD1 (5 bases). The CDR3 totals 16 residues. Germline CDR1 reads SGHDT; CDR2 reads YYEEEE. V lost 2 bases to trimming and J lost 0 bases, with 14 bases between them.